Here is one TCR beta chain with its context. Its antigen is undetermined. These data belong to a study of human T cells and chemical hapten exposure. About the study: Subjects had 2% DPC placed on about 2 cm by about 2 cm of upper inner arm skin for sensitization. General study results and limits: The formation of large CDR3 similarity clusters by expanded TCRs significantly exceeded that of controls.

The CDR3 runs to 15 residues. V lost 3 bases to trimming and J lost 9 bases; unmatched junction nucleotides: 10. Looked up from germline, CDR1 is DFQATT and CDR2 is SNEGSKA (reference sequence). Indicated time point: pre-sensitization, week 0. The treatment denotes: therapeutic diphenylcyclopropenone sensitization with weekly scalp DPC. Library construction involved attaching unique molecular identifiers to individual cDNA molecules, which allowed quantitative, reproducible TCR counting. TCRdb reprocessed the RACE reads with MiXCR, giving one entry per CDR3 protein. The sample yields approximately 260,000 distinct CDR3 sequences, almost 8% seen once.

The chain is built from TRBV20-1 and TRBJ2-1, with 11 bases matching TRBD1. This receptor was identified in a man younger than 30 with alopecia areata. Some clones in this sample may be carry-over from other donors' samples. Sequencing was performed on whole blood, taken in connection with sensitization to the hapten diphenylcyclopropenone (DPC). The CDR3 DNA reads TGCAGTGCTAGTAACGCGGACAGGGGGCGAACTGAGCAGTTCTTC. Amino acids: CSASNADRGRTEQFF.